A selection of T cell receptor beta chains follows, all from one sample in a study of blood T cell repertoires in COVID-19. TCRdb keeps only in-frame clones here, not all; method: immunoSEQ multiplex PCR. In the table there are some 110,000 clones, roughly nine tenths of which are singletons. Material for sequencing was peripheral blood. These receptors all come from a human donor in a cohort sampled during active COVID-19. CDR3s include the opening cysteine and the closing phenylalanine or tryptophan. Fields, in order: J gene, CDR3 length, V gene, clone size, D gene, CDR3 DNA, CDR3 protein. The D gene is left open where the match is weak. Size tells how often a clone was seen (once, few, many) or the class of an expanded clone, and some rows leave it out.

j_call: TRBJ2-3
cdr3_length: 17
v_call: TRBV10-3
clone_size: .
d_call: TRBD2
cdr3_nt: TGTGCCATCGGGGCTAGCGGGAGTTCCTACCGCACAGATACGCAGTATTTT
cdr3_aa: CAIGASGSSYRTDTQYF

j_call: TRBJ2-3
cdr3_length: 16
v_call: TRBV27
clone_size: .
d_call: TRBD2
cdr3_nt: TGTGCCAGCAGGCGACTAGCGGGAAGTCAATCAGATACGCAGTATTTT
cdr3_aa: CASRRLAGSQSDTQYF

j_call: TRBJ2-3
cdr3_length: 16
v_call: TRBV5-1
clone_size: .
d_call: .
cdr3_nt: TGCGCCAGCAGCTCCTTGACAGGAGGATACACAGATACGCAGTATTTT
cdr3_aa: CASSSLTGGYTDTQYF

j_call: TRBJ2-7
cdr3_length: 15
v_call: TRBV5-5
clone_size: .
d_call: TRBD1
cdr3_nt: TGTGCCAGCAACGTAGGAGACAGGGGTTCGTACGAGCAGTACTTC
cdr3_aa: CASNVGDRGSYEQYF

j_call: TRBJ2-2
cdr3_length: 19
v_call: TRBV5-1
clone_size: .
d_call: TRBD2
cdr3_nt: TGCGCCAGCAGCTTGGGATTAACCACTAGCGGGAGAGTGCCCGGGGAGCTGTTTTTT
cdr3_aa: CASSLGLTTSGRVPGELFF

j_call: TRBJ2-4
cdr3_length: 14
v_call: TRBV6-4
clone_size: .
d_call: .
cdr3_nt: TGTGCCAGCAGTGACCCTGGACAGAAAAACATTCAGTACTTC
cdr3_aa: CASSDPGQKNIQYF

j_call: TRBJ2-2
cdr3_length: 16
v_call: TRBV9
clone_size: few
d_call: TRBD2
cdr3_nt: TGTGCCAGCAGCCCGCCTGGGCGGGAGTGGATCGGGGAGCTGTTTTTT
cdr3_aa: CASSPPGREWIGELFF

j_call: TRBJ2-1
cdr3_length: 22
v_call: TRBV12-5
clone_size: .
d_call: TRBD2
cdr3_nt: TGTGCTAGTGGTTTGGTACTAATTACTGGCCTAGCGGGACCAGGGTCCTACAATGAGCAGTTCTTC
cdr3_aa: CASGLVLITGLAGPGSYNEQFF

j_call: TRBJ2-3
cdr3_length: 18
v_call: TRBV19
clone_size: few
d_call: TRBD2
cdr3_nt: TGTGCCAGTAGTACCGGGACTAGCGGGATGGGGCGGACAGATACGCAGTATTTT
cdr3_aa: CASSTGTSGMGRTDTQYF

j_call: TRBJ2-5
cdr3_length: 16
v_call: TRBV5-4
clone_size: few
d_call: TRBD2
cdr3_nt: TGTGCCAGCAGCTTTATTAGCGGGGGACCTCAAGAGACCCAGTACTTC
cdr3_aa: CASSFISGGPQETQYF

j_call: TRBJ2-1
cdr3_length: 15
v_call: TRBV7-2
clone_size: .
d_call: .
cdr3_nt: TGTGCCAGCAGTTTCTTTAGAACGTCCGTCAATGAGCAGTTCTTC
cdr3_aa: CASSFFRTSVNEQFF

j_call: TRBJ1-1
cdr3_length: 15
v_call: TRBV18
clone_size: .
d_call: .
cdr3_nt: TGTGCCAGCTCACCGCAGGAGGGTCAGAACACTGAAGCTTTCTTT
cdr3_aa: CASSPQEGQNTEAFF

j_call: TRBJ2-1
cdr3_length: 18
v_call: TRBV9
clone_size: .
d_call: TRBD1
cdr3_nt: TGTGCCAGCAGCGTCCCTTCCCAGGACAGGGGATGGGAGGATGAGCAGTTCTTC
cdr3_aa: CASSVPSQDRGWEDEQFF

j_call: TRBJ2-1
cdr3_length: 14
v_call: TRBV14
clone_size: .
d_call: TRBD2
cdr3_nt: TGTGCCAGCAGCCCCGCCAGCGGGGGGGCCGTGGGGTTCTTC
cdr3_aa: CASSPASGGAVGFF

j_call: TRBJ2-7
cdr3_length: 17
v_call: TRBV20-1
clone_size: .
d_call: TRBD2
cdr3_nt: TGCAGTGCTAGTCTTGAGGGTCTGGTGAGCGGGAAGGTCGAGCAGTACTTC
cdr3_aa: CSASLEGLVSGKVEQYF

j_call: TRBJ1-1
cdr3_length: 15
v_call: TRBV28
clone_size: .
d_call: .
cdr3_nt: TGTGCCAGCAGTTTACGGGACTCGAAGAACACTGAAGCTTTCTTT
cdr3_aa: CASSLRDSKNTEAFF

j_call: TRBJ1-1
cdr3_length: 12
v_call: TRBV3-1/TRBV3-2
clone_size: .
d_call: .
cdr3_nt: TGTGCCAGCAGCCGGCGGACAGACGAAGCTTTCTTT
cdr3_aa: CASSRRTDEAFF

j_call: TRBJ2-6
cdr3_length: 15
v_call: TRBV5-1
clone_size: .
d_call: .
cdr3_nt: TGCGCCAGCAGCTCCGAAGGGAGTGGGGCCAACGTCCTGACTTTC
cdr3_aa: CASSSEGSGANVLTF

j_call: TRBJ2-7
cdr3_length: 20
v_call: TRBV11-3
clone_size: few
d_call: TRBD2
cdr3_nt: TGTGCCAGCAGCATAGAGGGACTAGCGGGAAATTTACCCCCCGGCTACGAGCAGTACTTC
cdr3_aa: CASSIEGLAGNLPPGYEQYF

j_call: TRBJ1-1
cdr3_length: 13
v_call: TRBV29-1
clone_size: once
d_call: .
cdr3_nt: TGCAGCGTTGAGTCTGTCAGGGGCACTGAAGCTTTCTTT
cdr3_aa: CSVESVRGTEAFF

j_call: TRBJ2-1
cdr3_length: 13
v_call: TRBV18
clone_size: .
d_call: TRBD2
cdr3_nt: TGTGCCAGCACAGCGGGAACCTACAATGAGCAGTTCTTC
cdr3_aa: CASTAGTYNEQFF

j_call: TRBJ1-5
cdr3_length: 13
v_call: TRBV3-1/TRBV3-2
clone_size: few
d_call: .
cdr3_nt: TGTGCCAGCAGCCAAGGTCGGGGGCAGCCCCAGCATTTT
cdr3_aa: CASSQGRGQPQHF

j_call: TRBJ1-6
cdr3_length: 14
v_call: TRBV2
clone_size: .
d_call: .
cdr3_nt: TGTGCCAGCAGTGGTCTTACAGCTGGTTCACCCCTCCACTTT
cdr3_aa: CASSGLTAGSPLHF

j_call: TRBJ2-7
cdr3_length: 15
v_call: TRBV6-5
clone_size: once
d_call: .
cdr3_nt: TGTGCCAGCAGTTACCGGACACCTCAACGGGACGAGCAGTACTTC
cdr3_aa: CASSYRTPQRDEQYF